This TCR beta chain was obtained from a study of T cell responses to AZD1222 COVID-19 vaccine (dated by TCRdb to the early 2020s). The study in broad terms: AZD1222 recipients given second doses at about 4 weeks or at about 12 weeks were pooled, since spike-specific TCR depth and breadth were not found to differ between the two schedules. Trial participants were enrolled by age into subgroups of 18-55, 56-69 and 70-plus years, and around 150, 28 and 57 TCR-sequenced participants, respectively, were included in these subgroups. A total of 230 to 250 trial participants underwent TCR sequencing, of whom under 220 had received two doses of AZD1222 and 26 had received two doses of the MenACWY control vaccine. General findings and caveats noted by the study authors: The 56-69-year group was small, and its depth increase did not reach significance, likely because of low power. Because no day 14 peak-response samples were available, the repertoires could be characterized only after the peak T cell response. Vaccine-associated CD4 TCRs spanned the whole spike protein, with dominant responses in regions 160-218 and 743-854. Only five or six AZD1222 recipients were SARS-CoV-2 seropositive at baseline, limiting conclusions about previously exposed vaccinees. Spike-specific TCR breadth and depth rose significantly after two AZD1222 doses compared with day 0 and with MenACWY recipients. Most participants were white British and females outnumbered males, and the authors suggested that clonal diversity may have been underestimated. Epitopes outside the regions mutated in the B.1.351 and B.1.1.7 variants were reportedly recognized by nearly half of the unique spike-specific TCRs.

The CDR3 regions of human TCRbeta chains were analyzed by immunosequencing. On the authors' methods: Repertoire TCRs were checked for matches against a reference library of SARS-CoV-2-specific TCRs that had been generated using the MIRA antigen-specificity platform. Breadth was defined as the fraction of unique TCRs that were SARS-CoV-2-associated. Depth was defined as the fraction of total T cells that were SARS-CoV-2-associated. Using the MIRA data, every spike-specific TCR was mapped to the spike region that the TCR reacted to and assigned to either a CD4 or a CD8 class. Log10-transformed breadth and depth values were compared by one-way ANOVA with Sidak's multiple comparisons tests. In its TCRdb copy, this immuneACCESS table keeps in-frame sequences only and misses some clones. Where compared with another copy, unresolved V genes explain less than half of these, and the others have no known cause. The D gene and trimming were derived from the DNA, and the V and J assignments and clone size from that table. Here the sample has around 110,000 clones; around nine tenths occur a single time. The ten largest clonotypes hold around a tenth of the sample.

Reading the germline V gene (reference sequence) gives CDR1 LNHNV and CDR2 YYDKDF. V lost 5 bases and J lost 8 bases, and the count of bases not matched to a germline gene is 9. The CDR3 goes from the cysteine to the phenylalanine over 14 residues. CDR3 DNA is the only sequence kept; it has 42 bases, read in frame from the first base. The meaning of the sample's time point label: baseline before first vaccination. Vaccinee samples came from UK trials COV001 and COV002, including a single-blind randomized controlled phase 2/3 trial of AZD1222 (ChAdOx1 nCoV-19) in healthy adults. Trial participant PBMC samples were collected at day 0 and day 28 after the second dose for TCRbeta chain sequencing. This clone was counted only a few times. This clone's antigen is unknown. Within one base of it there is no much larger clone, and no base qualities were kept.

The input for sequencing was peripheral blood, taken on day 0 of AZD1222 vaccination. The source of this sequence is an adult in good health. The sequence links TRBV15 to TRBJ1-2, and 9 bases in between align with TRBD1. CDR3 region: CATSSRRTGEGYTF. The nucleotide sequence is given as TGTGCCACCAGCTCCCGGCGGACAGGGGAAGGCTACACCTTC.